This TCR beta chain was observed in a study of T cells in Graves' hyperthyroidism and ophthalmopathy. The study's findings and limits: The model forecast ophthalmopathy, anticipating it by a median around 6.5 months before onset. Among clonotypes expanded in thyroid above 0.001, most were also found in blood.

This clonotype came up a few times. As yet, its antigen is unknown. Absent ophthalmopathy progression within 18 months defined stable Graves' hyperthyroidism. Diagnosis relied on clinical symptoms, serum thyroxine and TRAb, thyroid ultrasound and orbital computed tomography. Amplification targeted TCR beta CDR3 regions from RNA transcripts. First-round RT-PCR targeting the TCR CDR3 was performed with the HTBI primer set. TCRdb re-called the multiplex PCR reads with MiXCR, one entry per CDR3 protein. The sample comprises about 760,000 distinct CDR3 sequences, roughly a third of which are singletons, and roughly 30% rests with the top ten. The germline V gene encodes CDR1 SSHAT and CDR2 FNYEAQ (reference sequence). The CDR3 sequence is 14 residues long.

The chain combines TRBV7-7 with TRBJ2-2, with 10 positions matching TRBD1. Sequenced sample: blood. The sequence came from a woman aged 40 to 49 with Graves' hyperthyroidism. The CDR3, as DNA: TGTGCTACTCGACAGGGGGCCGGCACCGGGGAGCTGTTTTTT. Residues: CATRQGAGTGELFF.